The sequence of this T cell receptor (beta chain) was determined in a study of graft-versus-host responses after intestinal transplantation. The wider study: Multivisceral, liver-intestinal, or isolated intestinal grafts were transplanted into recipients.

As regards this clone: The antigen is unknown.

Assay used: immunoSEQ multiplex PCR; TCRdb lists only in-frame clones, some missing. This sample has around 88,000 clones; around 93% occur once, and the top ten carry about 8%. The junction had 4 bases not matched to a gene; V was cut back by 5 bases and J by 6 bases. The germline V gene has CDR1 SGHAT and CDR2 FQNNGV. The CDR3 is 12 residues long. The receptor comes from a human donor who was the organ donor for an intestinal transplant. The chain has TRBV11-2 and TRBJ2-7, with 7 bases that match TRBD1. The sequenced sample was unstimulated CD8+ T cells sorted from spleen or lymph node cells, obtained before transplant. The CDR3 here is CASSLTGVEQYF. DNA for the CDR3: TGTGCCAGCAGCCTAACAGGGGTCGAGCAGTACTTC.